This TCR beta chain was obtained from a study of post-analysis software for immune sequencing data. Study information: The courses of disease that were included comprised relapsing-remitting, secondary progressive and progressive-relapsing multiple sclerosis. General observations from the study: Those with multiple sclerosis, the patient group, showed significantly lower normalized Chao1 diversity than controls. Patients showed TRBV5-6, TRBV5-1 and TRBV20-1 among about five TRBV segments more frequent than in controls.

Included in the TCR beta cDNA libraries were unique molecular identifiers. Each CDR3 protein is one row after TCRdb ran MiXCR on the PCR reads. The table includes about half a million distinct CDR3 sequences, 30% to 40% detected once. Trimming left V 8 bases short and J 8 bases short, with 18 bases between. The germline V gene has CDR1 SQVTM and CDR2 ANQGSEA. The CDR3 extends over 12 amino acids. This clonotype was seen only a few times. Its specificity is unknown. Material for sequencing was blood. This receptor was obtained from a girl under 18 with multiple sclerosis. The rearrangement links TRBV29-1 to TRBJ1-2; no firm D call. CDR3 residues: CSSQTVKGGYTF. Here the CDR3 DNA reads TGCAGCTCCCAAACCGTTAAAGGCGGCTACACCTTC. Supplemented by reference TRBV29-1 and TRBJ1-2, the full variable domain reads SAVISQKPSRDICQRGTSLTIQCQVDSQVTMMFWYRQQPGQSLTLIATANQGSEATYESGFVIDKFPISRPNLTFSTLTVSNMSPEDSSIYLCSSQTVKGGYTFGSGTRLTVV.